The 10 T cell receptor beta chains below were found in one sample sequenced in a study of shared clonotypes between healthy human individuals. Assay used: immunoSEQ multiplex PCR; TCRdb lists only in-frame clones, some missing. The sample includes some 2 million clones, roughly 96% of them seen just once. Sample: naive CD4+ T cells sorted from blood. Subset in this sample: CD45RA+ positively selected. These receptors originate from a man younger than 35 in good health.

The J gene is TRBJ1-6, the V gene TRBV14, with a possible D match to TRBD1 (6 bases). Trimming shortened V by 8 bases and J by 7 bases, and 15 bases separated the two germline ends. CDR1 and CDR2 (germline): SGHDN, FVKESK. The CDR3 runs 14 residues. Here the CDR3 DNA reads TGTGCCAGCTGTCCTTGGACAGTAAATTCACCCCTCCACTTT. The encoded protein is CASCPWTVNSPLHF.

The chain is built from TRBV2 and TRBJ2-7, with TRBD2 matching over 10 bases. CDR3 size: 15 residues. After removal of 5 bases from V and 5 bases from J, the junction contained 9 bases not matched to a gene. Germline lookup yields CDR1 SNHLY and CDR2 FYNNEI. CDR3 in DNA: TGTGCCAGCAGTAGGAAGCGGGGGGGCTTTCACGAGCAGTACTTC. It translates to CASSRKRGGFHEQYF.

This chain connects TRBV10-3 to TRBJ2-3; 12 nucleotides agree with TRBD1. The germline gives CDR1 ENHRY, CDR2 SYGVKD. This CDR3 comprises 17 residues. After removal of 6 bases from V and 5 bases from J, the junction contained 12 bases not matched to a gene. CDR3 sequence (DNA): TGTGCCATCAGAAGACCGGGACAGGGGGCGCGATTAGATACGCAGTATTTT. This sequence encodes CAIRRPGQGARLDTQYF.

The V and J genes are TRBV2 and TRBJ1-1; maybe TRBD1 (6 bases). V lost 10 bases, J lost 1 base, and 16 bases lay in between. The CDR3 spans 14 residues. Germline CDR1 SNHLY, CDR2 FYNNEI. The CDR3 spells CATNRADKNTEAFF. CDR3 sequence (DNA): TGTGCCACAAACAGGGCGGATAAGAACACTGAAGCTTTCTTT.

The CDR3 DNA follows: TGTGCCAGCTCACCACCCAGGGACTCTGGAAACACCATATATTTT. Protein product: CASSPPRDSGNTIYF. V is TRBV18 and J is TRBJ1-3; maybe TRBD1 (5 bases). This CDR3 contains 15 residues. Germline V gene lookup returns CDR1 KGHSH and CDR2 LQKENI. The V gene lost 0 bases and the J gene lost 0 bases, with 6 bases spanning the gap. The whole variable domain, remainder taken from reference TRBV18 and TRBJ1-3, is NAGVMQNPRHLVRRRGQEARLRCSPMKGHSHVYWYRQLPEEGLKFMVYLQKENIIDESGMPKERFSAEFPKEGPSILRIQQVVRGDSAAYFCASSPPRDSGNTIYFGEGSWLTVV.

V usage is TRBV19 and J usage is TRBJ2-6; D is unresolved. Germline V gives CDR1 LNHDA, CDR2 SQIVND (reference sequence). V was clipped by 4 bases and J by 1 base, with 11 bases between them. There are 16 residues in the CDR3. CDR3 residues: CASSKDGRSGANVLTF. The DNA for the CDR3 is TGTGCCAGTAGTAAGGACGGGCGATCTGGGGCCAACGTCCTGACTTTC.

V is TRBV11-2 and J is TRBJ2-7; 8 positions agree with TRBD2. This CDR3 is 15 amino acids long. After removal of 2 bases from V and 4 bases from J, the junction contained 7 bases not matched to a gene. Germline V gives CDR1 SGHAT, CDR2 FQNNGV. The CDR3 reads CASSLRPSGLYEQYF. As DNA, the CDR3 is TGTGCCAGCAGCTTACGCCCTAGCGGGTTATACGAGCAGTACTTC.

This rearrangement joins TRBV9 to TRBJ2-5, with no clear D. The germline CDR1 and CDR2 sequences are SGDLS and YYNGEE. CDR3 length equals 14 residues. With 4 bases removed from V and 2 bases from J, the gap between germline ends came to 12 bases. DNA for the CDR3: TGTGCCAGCAGCCCGTGGCGCGGACAAGAGACCCAGTACTTC. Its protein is CASSPWRGQETQYF. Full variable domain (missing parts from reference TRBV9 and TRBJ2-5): DSGVTQTPKHLITATGQRVTLRCSPRSGDLSVYWYQQSLDQGLQFLIQYYNGEERAKGNILERFSAQQFPDLHSELNLSSLELGDSALYFCASSPWRGQETQYFGPGTRLLVL.

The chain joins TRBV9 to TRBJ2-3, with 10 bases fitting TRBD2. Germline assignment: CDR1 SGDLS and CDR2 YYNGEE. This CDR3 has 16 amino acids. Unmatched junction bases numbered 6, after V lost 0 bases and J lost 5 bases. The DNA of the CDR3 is TGTGCCAGCAGCGTAGCAAGCGGGAGGGAGGGAGATACGCAGTATTTT. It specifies CASSVASGREGDTQYF.

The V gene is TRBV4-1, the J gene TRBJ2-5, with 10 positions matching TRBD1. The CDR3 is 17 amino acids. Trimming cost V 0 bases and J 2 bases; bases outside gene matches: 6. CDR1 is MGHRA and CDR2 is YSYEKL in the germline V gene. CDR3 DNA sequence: TGCGCCAGCAGCCAAGATAGGGACAGGGGCCCTCAAGAGACCCAGTACTTC. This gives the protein CASSQDRDRGPQETQYF.